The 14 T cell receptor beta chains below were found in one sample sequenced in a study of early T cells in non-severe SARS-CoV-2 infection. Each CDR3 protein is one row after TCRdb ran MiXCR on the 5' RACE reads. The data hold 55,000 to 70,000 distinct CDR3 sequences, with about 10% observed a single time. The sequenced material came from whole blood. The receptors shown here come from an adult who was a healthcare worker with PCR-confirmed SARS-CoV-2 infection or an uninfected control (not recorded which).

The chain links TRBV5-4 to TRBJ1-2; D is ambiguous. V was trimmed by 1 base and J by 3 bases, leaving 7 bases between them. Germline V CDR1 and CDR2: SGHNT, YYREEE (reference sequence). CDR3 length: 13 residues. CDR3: CASSLIRDYGYTF. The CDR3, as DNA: TGTGCCAGCAGCTTGATAAGGGACTATGGCTACACCTTC.

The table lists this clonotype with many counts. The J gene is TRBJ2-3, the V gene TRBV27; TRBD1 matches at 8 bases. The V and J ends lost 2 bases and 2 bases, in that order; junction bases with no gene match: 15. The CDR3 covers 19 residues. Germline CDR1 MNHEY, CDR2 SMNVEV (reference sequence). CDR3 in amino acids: CASSLSPPTGGSFTDTQYF. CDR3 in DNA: TGTGCCAGCAGTTTAAGCCCCCCTACAGGGGGTAGTTTCACAGATACGCAGTATTTT.

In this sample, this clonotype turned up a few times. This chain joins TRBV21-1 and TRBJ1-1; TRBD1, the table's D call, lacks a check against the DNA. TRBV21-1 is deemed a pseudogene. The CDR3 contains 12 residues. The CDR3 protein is CASAPDNLGAFF. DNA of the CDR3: TGTGCCAGCGCACCGGACAACTTGGGGGCTTTCTTT.

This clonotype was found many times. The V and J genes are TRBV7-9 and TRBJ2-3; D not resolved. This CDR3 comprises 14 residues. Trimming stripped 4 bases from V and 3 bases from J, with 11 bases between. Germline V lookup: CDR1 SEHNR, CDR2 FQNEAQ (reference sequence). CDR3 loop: CASSSLLTTDTQYF. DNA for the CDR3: TGTGCCAGCAGCTCACTGCTCACGACAGATACGCAGTATTTT.

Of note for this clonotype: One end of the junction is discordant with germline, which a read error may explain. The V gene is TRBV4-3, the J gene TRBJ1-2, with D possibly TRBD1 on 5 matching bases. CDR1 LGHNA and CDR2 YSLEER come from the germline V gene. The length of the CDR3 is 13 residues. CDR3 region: CASSQEQDIYLSF. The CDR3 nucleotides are TGCGCCAGCAGCCAAGAACAGGACATCTACCTCTCCTTC.

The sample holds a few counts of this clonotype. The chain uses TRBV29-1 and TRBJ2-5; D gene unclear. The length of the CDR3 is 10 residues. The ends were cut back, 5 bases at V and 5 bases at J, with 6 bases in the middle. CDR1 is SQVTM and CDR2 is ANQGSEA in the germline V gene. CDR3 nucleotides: TGCAGCGTTTCTTCGGAGACCCAGTACTTC. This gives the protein CSVSSETQYF.

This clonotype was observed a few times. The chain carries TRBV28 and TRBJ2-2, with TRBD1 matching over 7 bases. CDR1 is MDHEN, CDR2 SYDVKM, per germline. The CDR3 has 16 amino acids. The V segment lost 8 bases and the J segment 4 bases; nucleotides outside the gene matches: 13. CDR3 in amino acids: CASLSDRPPGTGELFF. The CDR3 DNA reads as TGTGCCAGCCTCTCGGACAGGCCCCCGGGCACCGGGGAGCTGTTTTTT.

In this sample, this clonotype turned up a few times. The CDR3 region has the DNA TGTGCCAGCAGCCCGCAAGTCAGGGCTGACACCGGGGAGCTGTTTTTT. This encodes CASSPQVRADTGELFF. The chain recombines TRBV7-2 with TRBJ2-2, with D maybe TRBD1 (5 bases). Germline CDR1 and CDR2: SGHTA and FQGNSA. V was trimmed by 5 bases and J by 3 bases, leaving 16 bases between them. The CDR3 totals 16 residues.

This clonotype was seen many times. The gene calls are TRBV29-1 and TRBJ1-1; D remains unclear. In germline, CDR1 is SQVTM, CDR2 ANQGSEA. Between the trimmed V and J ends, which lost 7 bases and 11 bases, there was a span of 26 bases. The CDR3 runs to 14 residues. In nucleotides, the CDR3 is TGCAGCGCAAACGAAAACGGTGGGGTAACGGGGGCTTTCTTT. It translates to CSANENGGVTGAFF.

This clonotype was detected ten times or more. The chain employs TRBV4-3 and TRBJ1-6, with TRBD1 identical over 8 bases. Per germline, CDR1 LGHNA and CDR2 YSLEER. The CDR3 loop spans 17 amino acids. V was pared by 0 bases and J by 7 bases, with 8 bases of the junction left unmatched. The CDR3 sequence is CASSQDFAGGSNSPLHF. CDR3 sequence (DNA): TGCGCCAGCAGCCAAGATTTCGCAGGGGGCTCGAATTCACCCCTCCACTTT.

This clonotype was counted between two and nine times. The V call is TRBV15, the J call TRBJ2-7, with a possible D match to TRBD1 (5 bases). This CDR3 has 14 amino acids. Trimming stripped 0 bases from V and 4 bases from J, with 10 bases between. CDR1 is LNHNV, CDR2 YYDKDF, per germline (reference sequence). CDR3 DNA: TGTGCCACCAGCAGAGACCCAGGGAAGTACGAGCAGTACTTC. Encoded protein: CATSRDPGKYEQYF.

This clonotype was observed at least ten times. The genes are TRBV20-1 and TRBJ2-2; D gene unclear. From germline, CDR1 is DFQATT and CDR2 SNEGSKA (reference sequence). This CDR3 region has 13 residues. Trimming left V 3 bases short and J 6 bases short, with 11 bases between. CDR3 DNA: TGCAGTGCTAGGTACCCTGGGTCCGGGGAGCTGTTTTTT. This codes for CSARYPGSGELFF.

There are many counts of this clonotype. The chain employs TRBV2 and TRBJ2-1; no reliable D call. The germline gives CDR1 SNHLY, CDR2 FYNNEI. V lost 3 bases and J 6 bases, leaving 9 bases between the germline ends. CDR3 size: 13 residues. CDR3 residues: CASSDGNSNEQFF. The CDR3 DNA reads TGTGCCAGCAGTGATGGGAATTCCAATGAGCAGTTCTTC.

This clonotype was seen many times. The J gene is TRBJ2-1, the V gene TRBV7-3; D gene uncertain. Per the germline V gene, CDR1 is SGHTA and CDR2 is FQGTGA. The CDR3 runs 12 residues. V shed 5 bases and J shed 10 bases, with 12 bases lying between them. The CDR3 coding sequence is TGTGCCAGCAGCCTAAGGGCAACAGAGCAGTTCTTC. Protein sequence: CASSLRATEQFF. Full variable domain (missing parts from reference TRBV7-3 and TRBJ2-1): GAGVSQTPSNKVTEKGKYVELRCDPISGHTALYWYRQSLGQGPEFLIYFQGTGAADDSGLPNDRFFAVRPEGSVSTLKIQRTERGDSAVYLCASSLRATEQFFGPGTRLTVL.